The source of this T cell receptor (beta chain) is a study of control samples from healthy donors and cancer patients. Profiling relied on immunoSEQ multiplex PCR, and the TCRdb table lists in-frame clones only, not all of them. The sample holds 130,000 or so clones, roughly 88% seen once. Sequenced input: blood. The sequence came from a man aged 45-65 years in good health.

CDR3 DNA sequence: TGTGCCAGCAGCGCTGGACTAGTTTCCTACAATGAGCAGTTCTTC. Its protein is CASSAGLVSYNEQFF. The chain has TRBV9 and TRBJ2-1; 7 bases are shared with TRBD2. After removal of 3 bases from V and 1 base from J, the junction contained 4 bases not matched to a gene. The CDR3 is 15 amino acids. The germline gives CDR1 SGDLS, CDR2 YYNGEE.